This TCR beta chain was identified during a study of identifying expanded T cells in peripheral blood. This clone was counted once. The length of the CDR3 is 18 residues. Trimming left V 0 bases short and J 0 bases short, with 14 bases between. Germline CDR1 is LGHNT and CDR2 is FRNRAP. Method: immunoSEQ multiplex PCR; TCRdb's copy keeps in-frame clones and lacks some. The sample consists of over 90,000 clones, around 90% of them appearing once. Sequencing used blood. V is TRBV12-5 and J is TRBJ2-2; possible D gene TRBD1, 6 bases. This TCR was sampled from a person between 18 and 70 years old in good health. In DNA form, the CDR3 reads TGTGCTAGTGGTTTGGTACTAACGACAGGTTCGAACACCGGGGAGCTGTTTTTT. Its translation is CASGLVLTTGSNTGELFF.